These 15 T cell receptor beta chains were all obtained from the same sample, sequenced in a study of chemoradiotherapy in HPV16-positive cancers. Using immunoSEQ multiplex PCR, the repertoire was profiled, and TCRdb retains in-frame clones only, with some absent. This table has thousands of clones, about nine tenths appearing once. The sequenced sample was tumor tissue, obtained from a patient who underwent chemoradiotherapy. These receptors were collected from a human donor with HPV-associated anogenital cancer.

The genes are TRBV4-3 and TRBJ2-7; no clear D. The germline V gene has CDR1 LGHNA and CDR2 YSLEER. With 1 base removed from V and 3 bases from J, the gap between germline ends came to 13 bases. This CDR3 region has 15 residues. CDR3 sequence (DNA): TGCGCCAGCAGCCAAGCGTCCCAGACTTACTACGAGCAGTACTTC. Amino acid sequence: CASSQASQTYYEQYF.

This clone was observed a single time. The V and J genes are TRBV6-5 and TRBJ2-1; possible D gene TRBD1, 5 bases. With 8 bases removed from V and 5 bases from J, the gap between germline ends came to 7 bases. CDR3 length: 11 amino acids. Germline V CDR1 and CDR2: MNHEY, SVGAGI. In DNA form, the CDR3 reads TGTGCCAGCGCAGGGAACAATGAGCAGTTCTTC. Translated: CASAGNNEQFF.

CDR3 sequence (DNA): TGTGCCAGCAGCCCGCCCTGGACCGAAGAGACCCAGTACTTC. Amino acids: CASSPPWTEETQYF. This chain uses TRBV7-9 with TRBJ2-5; no firm D call. CDR3 length: 14 residues. V was trimmed by 5 bases and J by 3 bases, leaving 13 bases between them. The germline CDR1 and CDR2 sequences are SEHNR and FQNEAQ (reference sequence).

This clone was counted only a few times. V usage is TRBV19 and J usage is TRBJ2-7, with D possibly TRBD1 on 5 matching bases. The germline V gene has CDR1 LNHDA and CDR2 SQIVND (reference sequence). The CDR3 extends over 13 amino acids. The V gene lost 4 bases and the J gene lost 3 bases, with 10 bases spanning the gap. CDR3 DNA sequence: TGTGCCAGTAGTACCACAGGATACTACGAGCAGTACTTC. This translates into CASSTTGYYEQYF.

This clone was seen once. The chain has TRBV2 and TRBJ1-5; 10 nucleotides match TRBD1. CDR1 SNHLY and CDR2 FYNNEI come from the germline V gene. J gave up 0 bases and V 8 bases, and 10 bases lay outside the gene matches. This CDR3 is 17 amino acids long. The CDR3, as DNA: TGTGCCAGCGGCCGGGACAGGGGTCTCTATAGCAATCAGCCCCAGCATTTT. Its translation: CASGRDRGLYSNQPQHF.

The chain employs TRBV10-3 and TRBJ1-6, with TRBD1 matching 7 bases. Germline V gives CDR1 ENHRY, CDR2 SYGVKD. This CDR3 spans 15 amino acids. The J segment lost 9 bases and the V segment lost 2 bases, leaving 7 bases of the junction unmatched. The CDR3 nucleotides are TGTGCCATCAGTGAGACCGACAGGGAGAGTTCACCCCTCCACTTT. Amino acid sequence: CAISETDRESSPLHF.

The chain links TRBV10-3 to TRBJ2-4, with D uncertain. V was trimmed by 0 bases and J by 0 bases, leaving 9 bases between them. CDR1 ENHRY and CDR2 SYGVKD come from the germline V gene. This CDR3 has 16 amino acids. The CDR3: CAISESGSPAKNIQYF. As DNA, the CDR3 is TGTGCCATCAGTGAGTCGGGCAGCCCAGCCAAAAACATTCAGTACTTC.

This clone appeared a single time. The chain recombines TRBV2 with TRBJ1-1; the D is unclear. The V end lost 4 bases, the J end lost 11 bases, and 14 bases lay between the germline ends. The CDR3 covers 12 residues. Per germline, CDR1 SNHLY and CDR2 FYNNEI. CDR3 protein: CASSVSFNQAFF. The CDR3 DNA reads as TGTGCCAGCAGTGTTAGCTTCAACCAGGCTTTCTTT.

This clone is a singleton in its sample. This rearrangement joins TRBV4-1 to TRBJ2-3; TRBD1 matches 7 bases. After removal of 0 bases from V and 4 bases from J, the junction contained 16 bases not matched to a gene. CDR1 is MGHRA, CDR2 YSYEKL, per germline. There are 19 residues in the CDR3. CDR3 in DNA: TGCGCCAGCAGCCAAGAGAGATTCCAGGCAGGGGGAAGATCAGATACGCAGTATTTT. Residues: CASSQERFQAGGRSDTQYF.

This chain links TRBV4-2 with TRBJ1-2; D gene ambiguous. Germline V gene sequence: CDR1 LGHNA, CDR2 YNFKEQ. The CDR3 contains 14 residues. The V end was cut by 2 bases, the J end by 1 base, with 8 bases between. CDR3 DNA sequence: TGTGCCAGCAGCCAATTCTTGGGTAACTATGGCTACACCTTC. Protein product: CASSQFLGNYGYTF.

The chain recombines TRBV19 with TRBJ1-1, with D uncertain. Germline CDR1 LNHDA, CDR2 SQIVND (reference sequence). Trimming removed 2 bases from V and 6 bases from J, with 10 bases in between. The CDR3 has 13 amino acids. CDR3 sequence: CASSIRGGPEAFF. CDR3 DNA: TGTGCCAGTAGTATACGAGGCGGACCTGAAGCTTTCTTT.

This chain links TRBV19 with TRBJ2-7; D may be TRBD1 (5 bases). Germline CDR1 is LNHDA and CDR2 is SQIVND (reference sequence). V dropped 7 bases and J dropped 0 bases, with 10 bases sitting between them. The CDR3 runs to 13 residues. CDR3 amino acids: CASKRGPSYEQYF. The CDR3 DNA follows: TGTGCCAGTAAAAGGGGCCCCTCCTACGAGCAGTACTTC.

Worth noting for this clone: Other DNA sequences of this sample code for an identical CDR3. V and J are TRBV7-9 and TRBJ1-5; weak D call: TRBD1 (5 bases). CDR3 length: 13 residues. Germline assignment: CDR1 SEHNR and CDR2 FQNEAQ (reference sequence). V gave up 5 bases and J gave up 2 bases, with 7 bases separating them. CDR3 nucleotides: TGTGCCAGCAGCCCGGGGGGCAATCAGCCCCAGCATTTT. This encodes CASSPGGNQPQHF. Combining the CDR3 with reference TRBV7-9 and TRBJ1-5 gives the whole variable domain DTGVSQNPRHKITKRGQNVTFRCDPISEHNRLYWYRQTLGQGPEFLTYFQNEAQLEKSRLLSDRFSAERPKGSFSTLEIQRTEQGDSAMYLCASSPGGNQPQHFGDGTRLSIL.

The V call is TRBV19, the J call TRBJ1-1, with D possibly being TRBD1 (5 bases). Deletions cut 3 bases from V and 3 bases from J, with 11 bases between. The germline V gene encodes CDR1 LNHDA and CDR2 SQIVND (reference sequence). The length of the CDR3 is 14 residues. The CDR3 here is CASSIDPRDTEAFF. CDR3 nucleotide sequence: TGTGCCAGTAGTATTGATCCCAGGGACACTGAAGCTTTCTTT.

The rearrangement uses TRBV6-1 and TRBJ2-1; 9 bases match TRBD2. V gave up 2 bases and J gave up 4 bases; unmatched junction bases: 9. This CDR3 is 17 amino acids long. In germline, CDR1 is MNHNS, CDR2 SASEGT. The DNA for the CDR3 is TGTGCCAGCAGTGAATTAGCGGGGGCCCGGGGTTACAATGAGCAGTTCTTC. Translating it yields CASSELAGARGYNEQFF.